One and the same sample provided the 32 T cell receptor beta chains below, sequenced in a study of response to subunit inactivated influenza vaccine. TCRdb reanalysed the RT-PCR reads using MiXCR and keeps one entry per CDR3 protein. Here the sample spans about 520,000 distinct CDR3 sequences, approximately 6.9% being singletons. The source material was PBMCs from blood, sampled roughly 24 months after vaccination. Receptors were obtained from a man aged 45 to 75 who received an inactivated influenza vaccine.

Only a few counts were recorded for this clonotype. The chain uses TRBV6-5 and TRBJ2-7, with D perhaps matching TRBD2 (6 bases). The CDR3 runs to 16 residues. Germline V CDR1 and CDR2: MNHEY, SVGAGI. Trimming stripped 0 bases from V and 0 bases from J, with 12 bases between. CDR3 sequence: CASSYSSGDLSYEQYF. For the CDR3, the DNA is TGTGCCAGCAGTTACTCGTCGGGGGACCTCTCCTACGAGCAGTACTTC.

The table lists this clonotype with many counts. CDR3 bases: TGTGCCAGCAGTTTGTCGGACTCCTACGAGCAGTACTTC. This translates into CASSLSDSYEQYF. The chain links TRBV28 to TRBJ2-7; no clear D gene. Germline V gives CDR1 MDHEN, CDR2 SYDVKM. Trimming stripped 3 bases from V and 0 bases from J, with 6 bases between. The CDR3 consists of 13 residues.

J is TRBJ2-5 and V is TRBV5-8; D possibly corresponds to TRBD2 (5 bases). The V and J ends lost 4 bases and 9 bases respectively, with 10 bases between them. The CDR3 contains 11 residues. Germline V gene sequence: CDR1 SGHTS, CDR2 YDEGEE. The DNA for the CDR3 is TGTGCCAGCAGCCCCTTCGGGGCCCAGTACTTC. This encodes CASSPFGAQYF.

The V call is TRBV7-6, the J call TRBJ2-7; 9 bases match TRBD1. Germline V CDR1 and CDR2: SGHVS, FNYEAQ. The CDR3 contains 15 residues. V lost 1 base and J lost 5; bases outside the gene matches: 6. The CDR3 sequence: CASSLGTGAGDEQYF. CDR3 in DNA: TGTGCCAGCAGCTTAGGGACAGGGGCGGGGGACGAGCAGTACTTC.

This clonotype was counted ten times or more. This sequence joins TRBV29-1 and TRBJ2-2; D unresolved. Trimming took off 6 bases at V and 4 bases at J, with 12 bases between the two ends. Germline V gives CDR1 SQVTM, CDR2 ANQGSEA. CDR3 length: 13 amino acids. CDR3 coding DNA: TGCAGCGTCCGGGCAGTAGGCACCGGGGAGCTGTTTTTT. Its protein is CSVRAVGTGELFF.

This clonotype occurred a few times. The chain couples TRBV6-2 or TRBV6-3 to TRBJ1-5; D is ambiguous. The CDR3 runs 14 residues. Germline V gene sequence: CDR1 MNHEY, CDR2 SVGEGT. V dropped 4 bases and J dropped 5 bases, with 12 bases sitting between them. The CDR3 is CASSFSQVYQPQHF. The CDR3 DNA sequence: TGTGCCAGCAGTTTCAGCCAGGTCTATCAGCCCCAGCATTTT.

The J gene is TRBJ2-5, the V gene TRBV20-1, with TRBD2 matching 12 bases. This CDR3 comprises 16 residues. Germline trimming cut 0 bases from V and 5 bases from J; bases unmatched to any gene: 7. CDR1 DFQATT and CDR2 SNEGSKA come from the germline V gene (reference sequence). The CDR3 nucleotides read TGCAGTGCTAGAGATCGACTAGCGGGGGTGAGGGAGACCCAGTACTTC. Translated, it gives CSARDRLAGVRETQYF.

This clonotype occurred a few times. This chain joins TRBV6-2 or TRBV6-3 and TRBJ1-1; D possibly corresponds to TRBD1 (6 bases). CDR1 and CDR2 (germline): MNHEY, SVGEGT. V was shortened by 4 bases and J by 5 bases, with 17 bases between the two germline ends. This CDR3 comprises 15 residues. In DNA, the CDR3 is TGTGCCAGCAGTTCTCTCCCGTCAGGGGTTACTGAAGCTTTCTTT. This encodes CASSSLPSGVTEAFF.

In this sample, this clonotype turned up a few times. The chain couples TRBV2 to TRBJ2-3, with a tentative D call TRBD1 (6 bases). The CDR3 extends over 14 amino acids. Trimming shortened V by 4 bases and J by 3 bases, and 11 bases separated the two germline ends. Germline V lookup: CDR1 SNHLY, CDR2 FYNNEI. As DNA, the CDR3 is TGTGCCAGCAGTGCCGGGACAAGAACAGATACGCAGTATTTT. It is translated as CASSAGTRTDTQYF.

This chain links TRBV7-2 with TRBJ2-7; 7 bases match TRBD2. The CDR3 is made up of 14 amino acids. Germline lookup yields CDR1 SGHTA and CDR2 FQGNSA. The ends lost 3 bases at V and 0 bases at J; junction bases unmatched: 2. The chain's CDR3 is CASSFSGPSYEQYF. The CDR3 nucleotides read TGTGCCAGCAGCTTTAGCGGGCCCTCCTACGAGCAGTACTTC.

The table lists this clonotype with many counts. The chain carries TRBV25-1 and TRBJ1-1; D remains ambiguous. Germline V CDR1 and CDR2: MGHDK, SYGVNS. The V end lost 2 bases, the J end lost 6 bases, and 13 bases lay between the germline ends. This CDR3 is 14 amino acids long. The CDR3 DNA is TGTGCCAGCAGTGAAACGAAGATGCAGGCTGAAGCTTTCTTT. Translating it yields CASSETKMQAEAFF.

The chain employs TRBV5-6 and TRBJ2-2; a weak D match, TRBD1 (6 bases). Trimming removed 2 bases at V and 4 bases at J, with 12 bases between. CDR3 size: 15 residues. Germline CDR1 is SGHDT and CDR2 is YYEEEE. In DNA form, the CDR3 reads TGTGCCAGCAGCTTTGGGGCAGGGGTCACCGGGGAGCTGTTTTTT. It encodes CASSFGAGVTGELFF.

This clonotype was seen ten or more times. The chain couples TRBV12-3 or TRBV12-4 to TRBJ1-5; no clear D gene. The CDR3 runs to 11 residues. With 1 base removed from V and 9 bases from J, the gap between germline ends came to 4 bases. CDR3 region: CASSLGGPQHF. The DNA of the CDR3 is TGTGCCAGCAGTTTAGGAGGGCCCCAGCATTTT.

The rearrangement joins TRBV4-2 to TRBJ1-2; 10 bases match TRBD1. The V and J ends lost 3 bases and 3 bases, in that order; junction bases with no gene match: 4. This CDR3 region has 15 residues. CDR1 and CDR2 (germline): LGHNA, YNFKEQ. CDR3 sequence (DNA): TGTGCCAGCAGCCATAGACAGGGGGCAGACTATGGCTACACCTTC. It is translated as CASSHRQGADYGYTF.

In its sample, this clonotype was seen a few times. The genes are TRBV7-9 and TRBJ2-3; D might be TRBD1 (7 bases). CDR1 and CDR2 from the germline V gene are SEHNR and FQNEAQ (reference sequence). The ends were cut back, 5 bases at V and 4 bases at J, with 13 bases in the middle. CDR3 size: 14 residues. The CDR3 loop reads CASSLQGGPDTQYF. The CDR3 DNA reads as TGTGCCAGCAGCCTCCAGGGGGGCCCAGATACGCAGTATTTT.

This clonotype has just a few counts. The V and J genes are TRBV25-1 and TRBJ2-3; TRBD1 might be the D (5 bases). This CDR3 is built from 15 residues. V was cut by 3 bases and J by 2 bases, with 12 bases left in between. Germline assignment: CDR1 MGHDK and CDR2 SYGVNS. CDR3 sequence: CASSDRQGYTDTQYF. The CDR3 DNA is TGTGCCAGCAGTGACAGGCAGGGTTACACAGATACGCAGTATTTT. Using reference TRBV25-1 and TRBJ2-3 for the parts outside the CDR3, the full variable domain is EADIYQTPRYLVIGTGKKITLECSQTMGHDKMYWYQQDPGMELHLIHYSYGVNSTEKGDLSSESTVSRIRTEHFPLTLESARPSHTSQYLCASSDRQGYTDTQYFGPGTRLTVL.

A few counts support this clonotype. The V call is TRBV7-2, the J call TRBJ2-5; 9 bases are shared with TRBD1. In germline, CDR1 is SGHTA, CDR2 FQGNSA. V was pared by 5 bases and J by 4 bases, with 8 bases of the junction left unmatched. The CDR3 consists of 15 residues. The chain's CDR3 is CASSLGQGGSETQYF. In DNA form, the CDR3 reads TGTGCCAGCAGCCTGGGACAGGGAGGGTCAGAGACCCAGTACTTC.

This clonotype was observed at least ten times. The CDR3 bases are TGTGCCAGCAGTTTCGCGGGTAAGGTGGTCGGCGAGACCCAGTACTTC. The encoded protein is CASSFAGKVVGETQYF. V and J are TRBV12-3 or TRBV12-4 and TRBJ2-5; tentatively, D is TRBD2 (5 bases). Trimming shortened V by 3 bases and J by 5 bases, and 19 bases separated the two germline ends. CDR3 size: 16 residues.

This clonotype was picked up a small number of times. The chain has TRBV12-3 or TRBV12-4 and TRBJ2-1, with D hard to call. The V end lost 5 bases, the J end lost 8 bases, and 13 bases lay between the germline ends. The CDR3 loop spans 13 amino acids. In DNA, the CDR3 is TGTGCCAGCAGTGTTCAAAGGCACCATGAGCAGTTCTTC. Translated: CASSVQRHHEQFF.

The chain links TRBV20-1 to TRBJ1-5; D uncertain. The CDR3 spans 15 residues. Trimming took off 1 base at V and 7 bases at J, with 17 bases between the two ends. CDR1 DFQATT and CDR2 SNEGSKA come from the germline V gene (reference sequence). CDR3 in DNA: TGCAGTGCTAGAGGGGGAGGGTGGGATAGACAGCCCCAGCATTTT. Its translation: CSARGGGWDRQPQHF.

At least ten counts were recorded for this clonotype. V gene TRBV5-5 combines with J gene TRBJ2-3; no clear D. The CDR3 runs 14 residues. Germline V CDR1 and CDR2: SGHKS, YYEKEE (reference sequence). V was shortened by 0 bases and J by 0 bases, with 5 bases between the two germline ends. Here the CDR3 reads CASSLDLSTDTQYF. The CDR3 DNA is TGTGCCAGCAGCTTGGACCTTAGCACAGATACGCAGTATTTT.

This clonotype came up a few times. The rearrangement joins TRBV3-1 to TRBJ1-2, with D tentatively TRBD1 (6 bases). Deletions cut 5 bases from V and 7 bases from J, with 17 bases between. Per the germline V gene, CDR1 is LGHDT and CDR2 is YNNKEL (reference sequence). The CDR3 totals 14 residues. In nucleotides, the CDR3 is TGTGCCAGCAGCGGAAGGGACACGATAGGTGGCTACACCTTC. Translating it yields CASSGRDTIGGYTF.

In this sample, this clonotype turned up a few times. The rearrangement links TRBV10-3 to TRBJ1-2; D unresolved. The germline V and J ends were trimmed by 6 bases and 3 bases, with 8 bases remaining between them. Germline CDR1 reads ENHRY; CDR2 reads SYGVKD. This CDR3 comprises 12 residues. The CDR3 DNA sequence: TGTGCCATCAGCCAGACCTACTATGGCTACACCTTC. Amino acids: CAISQTYYGYTF.

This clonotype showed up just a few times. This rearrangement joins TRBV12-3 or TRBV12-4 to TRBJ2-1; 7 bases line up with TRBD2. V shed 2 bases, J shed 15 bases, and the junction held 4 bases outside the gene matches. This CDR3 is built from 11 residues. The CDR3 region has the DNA TGTGCCAGCAGTTTATCCGGGAGGAGGTTCTTC. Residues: CASSLSGRRFF.

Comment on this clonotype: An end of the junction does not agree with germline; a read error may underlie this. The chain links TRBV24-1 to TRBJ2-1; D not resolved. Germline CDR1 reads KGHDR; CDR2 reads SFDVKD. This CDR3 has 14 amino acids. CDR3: CTTSAWSSYNEQFF. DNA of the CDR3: TGTACCACCAGTGCCTGGAGCTCCTACAATGAGCAGTTCTTC.

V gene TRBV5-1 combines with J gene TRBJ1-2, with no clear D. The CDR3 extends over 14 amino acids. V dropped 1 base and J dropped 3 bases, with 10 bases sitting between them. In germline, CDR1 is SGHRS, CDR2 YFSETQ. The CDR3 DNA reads TGCGCCAGCAGCTTGTTCCCCGGGGACTATGGCTACACCTTC. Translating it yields CASSLFPGDYGYTF.

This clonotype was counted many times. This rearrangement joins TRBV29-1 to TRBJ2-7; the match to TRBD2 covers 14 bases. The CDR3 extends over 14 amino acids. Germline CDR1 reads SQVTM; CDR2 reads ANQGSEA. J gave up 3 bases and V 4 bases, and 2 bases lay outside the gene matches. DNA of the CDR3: TGCAGCGTTGGACTAGCGGGGGGGGTCTACGAGCAGTACTTC. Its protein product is CSVGLAGGVYEQYF.

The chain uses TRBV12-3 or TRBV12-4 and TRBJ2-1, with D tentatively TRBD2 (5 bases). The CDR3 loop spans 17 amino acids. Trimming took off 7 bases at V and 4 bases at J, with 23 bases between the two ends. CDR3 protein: CASTKSGLAMFYNEQFF. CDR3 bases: TGTGCCAGCACCAAATCGGGCCTAGCCATGTTTTACAATGAGCAGTTCTTC.

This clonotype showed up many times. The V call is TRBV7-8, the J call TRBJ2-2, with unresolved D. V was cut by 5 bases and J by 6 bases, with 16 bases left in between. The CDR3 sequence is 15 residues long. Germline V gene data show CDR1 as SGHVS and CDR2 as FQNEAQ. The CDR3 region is CASSNRGSLPGELFF. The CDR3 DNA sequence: TGTGCCAGCAGCAATCGAGGTTCCCTCCCCGGGGAGCTGTTTTTT. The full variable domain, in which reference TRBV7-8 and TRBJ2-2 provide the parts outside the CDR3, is GAGVSQSPRYKVAKRGQDVALRCDPISGHVSLFWYQQALGQGPEFLTYFQNEAQLDKSGLPSDRFFAERPEGSVSTLKIQRTQQEDSAVYLCASSNRGSLPGELFFGEGSRLTVL.

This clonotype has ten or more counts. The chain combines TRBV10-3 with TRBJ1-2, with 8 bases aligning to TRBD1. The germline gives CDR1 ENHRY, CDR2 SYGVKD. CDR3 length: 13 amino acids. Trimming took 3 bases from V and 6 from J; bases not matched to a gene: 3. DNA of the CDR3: TGTGCCATCAGTGAAGGACAGGGTCATGGCTACACCTTC. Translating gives CAISEGQGHGYTF.

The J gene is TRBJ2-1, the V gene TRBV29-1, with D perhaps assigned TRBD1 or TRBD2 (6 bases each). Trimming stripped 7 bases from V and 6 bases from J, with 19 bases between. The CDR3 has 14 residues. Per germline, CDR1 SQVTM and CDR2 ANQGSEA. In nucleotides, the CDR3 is TGCAGCGCCATGACTAGGGGGAGGTCCAATGAGCAGTTCTTC. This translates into CSAMTRGRSNEQFF.

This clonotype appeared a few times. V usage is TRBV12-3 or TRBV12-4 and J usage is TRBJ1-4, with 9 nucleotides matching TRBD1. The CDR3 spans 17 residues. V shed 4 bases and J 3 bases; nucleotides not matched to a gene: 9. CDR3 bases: TGTGCCAGCAGTTCGGGACAGGGATTACGATCTAATGAAAAACTGTTTTTT. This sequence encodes CASSSGQGLRSNEKLFF.